A selection of T cell receptor beta chains follows, all from one sample in a study of CD8 T cells in ankylosing spondylitis. Each CDR3 protein is one row after TCRdb ran MiXCR on the 5' RACE reads. This repertoire shows approximately 180,000 distinct CDR3 sequences, over 15% found once; its top ten account for roughly 4%. Source material: blood, either unsorted or a sorted T cell fraction (not recorded which). All receptors derive from a male donor under 35 with ankylosing spondylitis or in good health (not recorded which). The CDR3 runs from the conserved cysteine through the conserved F or W. A D gene is named only where the DNA matches it firmly. Expanded clones are given a class, and other clones once, few, many or no size at all.

j_call d_call v_call clone_size cdr3_nt cdr3_aa
TRBJ1-5 TRBD1 TRBV12-5 many TGTGCTAGTGGTGCACCGGGACAGGGGGTTCATCAGCCCCAGCATTTT CASGAPGQGVHQPQHF
TRBJ1-5 TRBD1 TRBV10-3 many TGTGCCATCGGGACAGGGTATGATCAGCCCCAGCATTTT CAIGTGYDQPQHF
TRBJ2-7 TRBD2 TRBV20-1 many TGCAGTGCTTGGGGGGGCGAGCAGTACTTC CSAWGGEQYF
TRBJ1-4 NA TRBV11-2 many TGTGCCAGCAGCTTAGGAGGAGGAGTTGGTGAAAAACTGTTTTTT CASSLGGGVGEKLFF
TRBJ1-5 NA TRBV12-3/TRBV12-4 many TGTGCCAGCAGTTTATCAGGGAAAGGGGGCAATCAGCCCCAGCATTTT CASSLSGKGGNQPQHF
TRBJ2-4 TRBD2 TRBV7-2 many TGTGCCAGCAGCTCGCGGGGCCTAGCGGGAGCCCTTCAGTACTTC CASSSRGLAGALQYF
TRBJ2-7 NA TRBV6-5 many TGTGCCAGCAGTTACTCCGGGAGTCTCACCTACGAGCAGTACTTC CASSYSGSLTYEQYF
TRBJ2-1 NA TRBV14 many TGTGCCAGCAGCCAGGATTTAGGGAGCGTACGTGAGCAGTTCTTC CASSQDLGSVREQFF
TRBJ2-1 TRBD2 TRBV11-2 many TGTGCCAGCAGCCGACTAGCGGGGTACAATGAGCAGTTCTTC CASSRLAGYNEQFF
TRBJ1-1 NA TRBV29-1 many TGCAGCGTTGAAGGCGTGAGGGGAGGCACTGAAGCTTTCTTT CSVEGVRGGTEAFF
TRBJ2-1 TRBD2 TRBV11-3 NA TGTGCCAGCAGCTTGTTGGGCGGGAGGGCCCGCAATGAGCAGTTCTTC CASSLLGGRARNEQFF
TRBJ2-5 NA TRBV30 many TGTGCCTGGAGTCCCCAGCGCCAAGAGACCCAGTACTTC CAWSPQRQETQYF
TRBJ2-3 NA TRBV29-1 many TGCAGCGGGGTTCCCCGGGGACGAGGCGATACGCAGTATTTT CSGVPRGRGDTQYF
TRBJ1-3 NA TRBV11-2 many TGTGCCAGCAGCCAATCGACCTTAAGCTCTGGAAACACCATATATTTT CASSQSTLSSGNTIYF
TRBJ2-5 NA TRBV24-1 many TGTGCCACCAGTGATCCTCCCGGTGATAGACAGTACTTC CATSDPPGDRQYF
TRBJ2-1 NA TRBV7-2 few TGTGCCAGCAGCTACATAGCGGAAGAGCAGTTCTTC CASSYIAEEQFF
TRBJ1-2 NA TRBV28 many TGTGCCACCCGACCGTTAAACTATGGCTACACCTTC CATRPLNYGYTF
TRBJ2-1 TRBD2 TRBV5-1 many TGCGCCAGCAGCTTGGTGGGACTAGTGGGGGATGAGCAGTTCTTC CASSLVGLVGDEQFF
TRBJ2-7 NA TRBV6-2/TRBV6-3 many TGTGCCAGCAGTTACTCCTTCTACGAGCAGTACTTC CASSYSFYEQYF
TRBJ2-3 NA TRBV5-1 many TGCGCCAGCAGCTTCGCAGATACGCAGTATTTT CASSFADTQYF
TRBJ2-7 TRBD1 TRBV29-1 many TGCAGCGTTGAAGATTTCCGGGACAGGGGCTACGAGCAGTACTTC CSVEDFRDRGYEQYF
TRBJ2-7 TRBD1 TRBV28 many TGTGCCAGCAGTCAACCGGGACAGGGTTACGAGCAGTACTTC CASSQPGQGYEQYF
TRBJ2-7 TRBD2 TRBV27 many TGTGCCAGCAGCCCCTCGGGACTAGCTAGCTACGAGCAGTACTTC CASSPSGLASYEQYF
TRBJ2-5 NA TRBV7-9 NA TGTGCCAGCAGCCCCGTGTATTGGCAGCAAGAGACCCAGTACTTC CASSPVYWQQETQYF
TRBJ2-7 NA TRBV7-9 many TGTGCCAGCAGCTTAGCCCAGGGGAAACGGCGCTACGAGCAGTACTTC CASSLAQGKRRYEQYF
TRBJ1-1 NA TRBV18 many TGTGCCAGCTCACCAGTAAGGGAGGGAAACACTGAAGCTTTCTTT CASSPVREGNTEAFF
TRBJ2-6 TRBD1 TRBV18 many TGTGCCAGCTCACCACGACAGGGGGGCTCTGGGGCCAACGTCCTGACTTTC CASSPRQGGSGANVLTF
TRBJ2-1 NA TRBV20-1 NA TGCAGTGCTAGAGAAGGTAGCGGATGGAACAATGAGCAGTTCTTC CSAREGSGWNNEQFF
TRBJ2-1 TRBD2 TRBV6-6 many TGTGCCAGCAGTTTGGGACTAGCGGGAGTCAAGTTCTTC CASSLGLAGVKFF